The 25 T cell receptor beta chains presented below share a single source sample, sequenced in a study of metastatic and nonmetastatic thyroid tumors. Until they underwent thyroid surgery, no patient had received any treatment. From the PCR reads, TCRdb re-called clones with MiXCR. Here the sample spans tens of thousands of clones, under 25% being singletons. Sequencing was performed on blood. These receptors all come from a female donor with papillary thyroid cancer or a benign thyroid nodule (not recorded which). Some clones in this sample may be carry-over from other donors' samples.

This clone was recorded many times. The rearrangement links TRBV20-1 to TRBJ2-5; 8 bases map to TRBD1. The CDR3 contains 14 residues. V lost 5 bases, J lost 2 bases, and 7 bases stayed unmatched. CDR1 and CDR2 (germline): DFQATT, SNEGSKA (reference sequence). The CDR3 DNA reads TGCAGTGCTGACGGACAGGGAGGACAAGAGACCCAGTACTTC. This translates into CSADGQGGQETQYF.

This clone appeared many times. The gene calls are TRBV7-2 and TRBJ2-1; D is ambiguous. From germline, CDR1 is SGHTA and CDR2 FQGNSA. This CDR3 contains 15 residues. V was shortened by 6 bases and J by 3 bases, with 15 bases between the two germline ends. CDR3 in amino acids: CASSRPPGHYNEQFF. The DNA of the CDR3 is TGTGCCAGCAGTCGTCCCCCAGGCCACTACAATGAGCAGTTCTTC.

This clone has a count of ten or more. The chain uses TRBV28 and TRBJ2-1; D is ambiguous. The CDR3 is made up of 13 amino acids. The germline CDR1 and CDR2 sequences are MDHEN and SYDVKM. The V and J ends lost 6 bases and 15 bases respectively, with 21 bases between them. The CDR3 sequence is CASRRPPKSEAFF. In DNA form, the CDR3 reads TGTGCCAGCAGGAGGCCCCCCAAGTCCGAGGCGTTCTTC. The variable domain in full, with the rest retrieved from reference TRBV28 and TRBJ2-1, is DVKVTQSSRYLVKRTGEKVFLECVQDMDHENMFWYRQDPGLGLRLIYFSYDVKMKEKGDIPEGYSVSREKKERFSLILESASTNQTSMYLCASRRPPKSEAFFGPGTRLTVL.

This clone appeared a few times. This chain links TRBV6-1 with TRBJ2-7, with D maybe TRBD1 (6 bases). This CDR3 region has 16 residues. The germline CDR1 and CDR2 sequences are MNHNS and SASEGT. V lost 6 bases and J lost 3, with 21 bases in between. CDR3 region: CASSLTDSRPFYEQYF. CDR3 DNA: TGTGCCAGCAGCCTCACGGACAGCCGCCCGTTCTACGAGCAGTACTTC.

This clone was counted many times. The chain couples TRBV11-1 to TRBJ2-2, with 7 bases that match TRBD2. Germline V lookup: CDR1 SGHAT, CDR2 FQDESV (reference sequence). The CDR3 consists of 14 residues. The V segment lost 5 bases and the J segment 4 bases; nucleotides outside the gene matches: 4. The chain's CDR3 is CASSDRLATGELFF. DNA of the CDR3: TGTGCCAGCAGCGACCGACTAGCCACCGGGGAGCTGTTTTTT.

On this clone itself: A much larger clone lies one base from this, so it may be a read error. The chain has TRBV3-1 and TRBJ2-1; D not certain. Per germline, CDR1 LGHDT and CDR2 YNNKEL (reference sequence). This CDR3 region has 12 residues. The CDR3 sequence is CAGSQDRDEQFF. The CDR3 nucleotides are TGTGCCGGCAGCCAAGATCGGGATGAGCAGTTCTTC.

The rearrangement links TRBV20-1 to TRBJ2-2, with 9 bases matching TRBD1. The CDR3 extends over 14 amino acids. From germline, CDR1 is DFQATT and CDR2 SNEGSKA (reference sequence). With 1 base clipped from V and 6 bases from J, the junction kept 3 bases outside the gene matches. The CDR3 coding sequence is TGCAGTGCTAGAGGGACAGGGGTCCCCGGGGAGCTGTTTTTT. Translating it yields CSARGTGVPGELFF.

At least ten counts were recorded for this clone. The chain carries TRBV20-1 and TRBJ2-3; D unresolved. Trimming cost V 1 base and J 2 bases, with 13 bases left between them. CDR1 is DFQATT, CDR2 SNEGSKA, per germline (reference sequence). This CDR3 region has 15 residues. The CDR3 here is CSARAGLGDTDTQYF. Written as DNA, the CDR3 is TGCAGTGCTAGAGCTGGGTTGGGTGACACAGATACGCAGTATTTT.

This clone is deemed hyperexpanded. The chain employs TRBV27 and TRBJ2-7; 8 nucleotides match TRBD2. This CDR3 contains 13 residues. The germline gives CDR1 MNHEY, CDR2 SMNVEV (reference sequence). J gave up 5 bases and V 8 bases, and 8 bases lay outside the gene matches. CDR3 DNA: TGTGCCAGCTCCTTCAGCGGGAGCGACGAGCAGTACTTC. Residues: CASSFSGSDEQYF.

V gene TRBV12-3 or TRBV12-4 combines with J gene TRBJ1-5; no definite D call. CDR3 length: 15 amino acids. The ends were cut back, 7 bases at V and 0 bases at J, with 13 bases in the middle. CDR3 coding DNA: TGTGCCAGCATGGGAGTGGTAGATAGCAATCAGCCCCAGCATTTT. As protein: CASMGVVDSNQPQHF.

This clone is medium-sized (0.01 to 0.1%) by share. The chain employs TRBV6-2 or TRBV6-3 and TRBJ2-7, with 7 nucleotides matching TRBD2. CDR1 and CDR2 from the germline V gene are MNHEY and SVGEGT. The CDR3 loop spans 14 amino acids. J gave up 5 bases and V 6 bases, and 10 bases lay outside the gene matches. Here the CDR3 DNA reads TGTGCCAGCAGACAACACGGGAGGTACGACGAGCAGTACTTC. Translating it yields CASRQHGRYDEQYF.

This clone showed up many times. This sequence joins TRBV4-1 and TRBJ2-7, with TRBD1 matching over 9 bases. V shed 4 bases, J shed 7 bases, and the junction held 2 bases outside the gene matches. The CDR3 is made up of 12 amino acids. Germline loops: CDR1 MGHRA, CDR2 YSYEKL. The CDR3 is CASSRTGEEQYF. CDR3 coding DNA: TGCGCCAGCAGCCGGACAGGGGAAGAGCAGTACTTC.

The chain couples TRBV20-1 to TRBJ2-1; TRBD1 agrees at 10 bases. The CDR3 sequence is 16 residues long. The V gene end was trimmed by 6 bases and the J gene end by 4 bases; junction bases not matched to a gene: 12. CDR1 is DFQATT and CDR2 is SNEGSKA in the germline V gene (reference sequence). CDR3 nucleotide sequence: TGCAGTGCAAGTAGAGATCGGACAGGGGGGTACAATGAGCAGTTCTTC. As protein: CSASRDRTGGYNEQFF.

Turning to this clone: This may be a read error, as it is one base from a much larger clone. The V and J genes are TRBV30 and TRBJ1-1; the D gene is possibly TRBD1 (6 bases). The V gene's germline CDR1 is GTSNPN and CDR2 SVGIG (reference sequence). The CDR3 runs to 14 residues. V shed 2 bases and J shed 7 bases, with 17 bases lying between them. The CDR3 spells CAWSPPGGTCEAFF. CDR3 coding DNA: TGTGCCTGGAGTCCCCCGGGGGGGACATGTGAAGCTTTCTTT.

This clone has at least ten counts. The rearrangement uses TRBV20-1 and TRBJ2-2; 7 bases match TRBD2. The CDR3 has 14 residues. The V segment lost 3 bases and the J segment 1 base; nucleotides outside the gene matches: 2. From germline, CDR1 is DFQATT and CDR2 SNEGSKA (reference sequence). The DNA of the CDR3 is TGCAGTGCTAGGCTAGCGGAGAACACCGGGGAGCTGTTTTTT. Protein sequence: CSARLAENTGELFF.

This clone was detected many times. The same CDR3 also results from other DNA sequences found in this sample. The chain carries TRBV5-4 and TRBJ2-7; 10 bases are shared with TRBD2. Germline-derived CDR1 and CDR2 are SGHNT and YYREEE (reference sequence). V shed 4 bases, J shed 4 bases, and the junction held 11 bases outside the gene matches. The CDR3 extends over 16 amino acids. CDR3 amino acids: CASSPPRASGRYEQYF. The CDR3 DNA sequence: TGTGCCAGCAGCCCTCCTAGGGCTAGCGGGAGATACGAGCAGTACTTC.

This clone has more than one count but fewer than ten. This chain connects TRBV30 to TRBJ2-6; D ambiguous. V lost 0 bases to trimming and J lost 2 bases, with 2 bases between them. The germline V gene has CDR1 GTSNPN and CDR2 SVGIG (reference sequence). The CDR3 is made up of 13 amino acids. CDR3 protein: CAWSVAGANVLTF. Written as DNA, the CDR3 is TGTGCCTGGAGTGTAGCTGGGGCCAACGTCCTGACTTTC. Based on the CDR3 plus reference TRBV30 and TRBJ2-6, the full variable domain is SQTIHQWPATLVQPVGSPLSLECTVEGTSNPNLYWYRQAAGRGLQLLFYSVGIGQISSEVPQNLSASRPQDRQFILSSKKLLLSDSGFYLCAWSVAGANVLTFGAGSRLTVL.

In this sample, this clone turned up many times. Within the sample, other DNA sequences also encode this same CDR3. V usage is TRBV3-1 and J usage is TRBJ2-7, with D tentatively TRBD2 (6 bases). This CDR3 has 15 amino acids. Trimming pared 1 base from V and 4 bases from J, leaving 14 bases between. The germline gives CDR1 LGHDT, CDR2 YNNKEL (reference sequence). The CDR3 region is CASSQGDSGFYEQYF. The CDR3 DNA follows: TGTGCCAGCAGCCAAGGCGATAGCGGATTTTACGAGCAGTACTTC.

This clone was counted ten times or more. CDR3 amino acids: CSAKGTSGSQGEQFF. In DNA, the CDR3 is TGCAGTGCTAAGGGGACTAGCGGGAGTCAGGGTGAGCAGTTCTTC. The rearrangement links TRBV20-1 to TRBJ2-1; 14 bases are shared with TRBD2. This CDR3 comprises 15 residues. Germline assignment: CDR1 DFQATT and CDR2 SNEGSKA (reference sequence). V was pared by 4 bases and J by 9 bases, with 8 bases of the junction left unmatched.

This clone was recorded at least ten times. It may be a read error: a sequence one base away is much more abundant. The CDR3 here is CASSEIDRRSYEQHF. CDR3 DNA: TGTGCCAGCAGTGAAATAGACAGGCGATCCTACGAGCAGCACTTC. The chain has TRBV6-1 and TRBJ2-7; weak D call: TRBD1 (6 bases). Germline CDR1 MNHNS, CDR2 SASEGT. CDR3 length: 15 amino acids.

This clone was observed at least ten times. The rearrangement uses TRBV6-1 and TRBJ1-2; D remains ambiguous. The ends were cut back, 8 bases at V and 8 bases at J, with 18 bases in the middle. Germline CDR1 is MNHNS and CDR2 is SASEGT. The CDR3 is 13 residues long. CDR3 amino acids: CASGPAAEQGYTF. The CDR3 region has the DNA TGTGCCAGCGGCCCCGCGGCAGAGCAGGGCTACACCTTC.

This clone appeared a few times. The rearrangement joins TRBV29-1 to TRBJ2-7; D gene ambiguous. The CDR3 runs 11 residues. Trimming stripped 8 bases from V and 2 bases from J, with 10 bases between. Germline V lookup: CDR1 SQVTM, CDR2 ANQGSEA. In DNA form, the CDR3 reads TGCAGCCCCACCCGGGCCTACGAGCAGTACTTC. It is translated as CSPTRAYEQYF.

The genes are TRBV20-1 and TRBJ1-1; TRBD1 is a possible D gene (5 bases). This CDR3 comprises 16 residues. The germline V gene encodes CDR1 DFQATT and CDR2 SNEGSKA (reference sequence). The V and J ends lost 3 bases and 1 base respectively, with 18 bases between them. The CDR3 loop is CSASRALGTGNTEAFF. The CDR3 nucleotides read TGCAGTGCTAGCCGAGCCTTGGGTACAGGGAACACTGAAGCTTTCTTT.

This clone was observed at least ten times. A much larger clone lies a single base off, so this may be a read error. This sequence joins TRBV7-8 and TRBJ2-7; 9 bases agree with TRBD1. The germline V gene has CDR1 SGHVS and CDR2 FQNEAQ. CDR3 length equals 15 residues. Losses at the gene ends were 4 bases for V and 7 bases for J; bases not matched to a gene: 11. In DNA, the CDR3 is TGTGCCAGCAGCTCAGCCGGGACAGGGATGGGGGAGCAGTACTTC. This codes for CASSSAGTGMGEQYF.

In its sample, this clone is large. This chain joins TRBV19 and TRBJ2-1; 14 bases are shared with TRBD2. V lost 3 bases, J lost 16 bases, and 5 bases stayed unmatched. Germline lookup yields CDR1 LNHDA and CDR2 SQIVND (reference sequence). The CDR3 consists of 13 residues. The CDR3: CASSMGTSGSGFF. The CDR3 DNA sequence: TGTGCCAGTAGTATGGGGACTAGCGGGAGTGGATTCTTC.